This T cell receptor (beta chain) was found in a study of cytomegalovirus exposure and HLA in healthy donors. The PCR ran on 60 Vbeta and 13 Jbeta primers. Assay: immunoSEQ multiplex PCR; the TCRdb copy retains only in-frame clones and omits some. The sample consists of approximately 150,000 clones, around 68% of them appearing once. This cohort consisted of healthy bone marrow donors. This CDR3 is built from 14 residues. Germline V CDR1 and CDR2: MNHEY, SVGAGI. Trimming at V came to 4 bases and at J to 4 bases, leaving 5 bases not matched to a gene. The chain employs TRBV6-5 and TRBJ2-5; TRBD1 aligns across 8 bases. Source material: PBMCs. The TCR sequence derives from a man aged 50 to 60 in good health and CMV-seronegative. The CDR3 sequence is CASSSQDRAETQYF. Here the CDR3 DNA reads TGTGCCAGCAGTTCCCAGGACAGGGCAGAGACCCAGTACTTC.